This T cell receptor beta chain was captured in a study of T cell responses to AZD1222 COVID-19 vaccine. Findings of the study overall: With two AZD1222 doses given, Spike-specific TCR breadth and depth both rose. Only five to seven AZD1222 recipients tested seropositive at baseline. Across spike, vaccine-associated CD4 TCRs were found, dominant at 160-218 and 743-854.

In germline, CDR1 is MNHNY, CDR2 SVGAGI (reference sequence). Between the trimmed V and J ends, which lost 0 bases and 3 bases, there was a span of 9 bases. The CDR3 sequence is 16 residues long. About this clone itself: Its antigen is still unknown.

Measured with immunoSEQ multiplex PCR; TCRdb has only the in-frame clones, and not every one. The table shows roughly 200,000 clones, with more than 85% occurring only once. J is TRBJ1-6 and V is TRBV6-6; D uncertain. The specimen comprised peripheral blood, sampled 28 days after the second AZD1222 dose. This clonotype originated in an adult who received the AZD1222 COVID-19 vaccine. The CDR3 protein is CASSYSVVYYNSPLHF. DNA of the CDR3: TGTGCCAGCAGTTACTCCGTAGTATACTATAATTCACCCCTCCACTTT.